The 6 T cell receptor beta chains in this list originate from one sample, sequenced in a study of CXCR3-negative and CXCR3-positive naive CD8 T cells. The antigens these receptors bind are not known. Study-level points and caveats: Naive CXCR3-positive cells had TRB CDR3s more hydrophobic than those of CXCR3-negative naive cells.

The method, 5' RACE with UMI labels, was used to prepare the TRB cDNA libraries. TCRdb reprocessed the 5' RACE reads and reports one entry per CDR3 protein, with no DNA. The sample data list about 130,000 distinct CDR3 sequences. Source material: naive CXCR3+ CD8+ T cells from blood. Subset of the sample: CD45RO-CCR7+CD27+CD95- naive CD8+ T cells expressing CXCR3 (TNR3+). These receptor sequences come from a human donor in good health. Some clones in this sample may be carry-over from other donors' samples.

The J gene is TRBJ1-6, the V gene TRBV6-5; checking the TCRdb D call of TRBD1 is not possible without DNA. Per germline, CDR1 MNHEY and CDR2 SVGAGI. This CDR3 contains 16 residues. CDR3 residues: CASSRTDSSYNSPLHF.

The chain is built from TRBV29-1 and TRBJ1-3; TCRdb indicates TRBD1, and absent DNA this call remains unverified. The CDR3 loop spans 15 amino acids. Germline assignment: CDR1 SQVTM and CDR2 ANQGSEA. CDR3 protein: CSARSPTASGNTIYF.

The gene calls are TRBV6-2 or TRBV6-3 and TRBJ1-5. CDR1 and CDR2 (germline): MNHEY, SVGEGT. This CDR3 comprises 13 residues. This chain's CDR3 is CASSNNRGAAQHF.

The chain recombines TRBV7-3 with TRBJ2-3; TCRdb's assignment of TRBD1 cannot be checked, as there is no DNA. The CDR3 is 13 amino acids. Germline-derived CDR1 and CDR2 are SGHTA and FQGTGA. CDR3 amino acids: CASSMTGADTQYF. Full variable domain (missing parts from reference TRBV7-3 and TRBJ2-3): GAGVSQTPSNKVTEKGKYVELRCDPISGHTALYWYRQSLGQGPEFLIYFQGTGAADDSGLPNDRFFAVRPEGSVSTLKIQRTERGDSAVYLCASSMTGADTQYFGPGTRLTVL.

The V call is TRBV4-1, the J call TRBJ1-1; TCRdb lists TRBD1, though no DNA is available to test this call. This CDR3 spans 16 amino acids. CDR1 is MGHRA, CDR2 YSYEKL, per germline. The CDR3 is CASSRLQGAQETEAFF.

CDR3 residues: CASSPVDRMSQYF. V usage is TRBV7-6 and J usage is TRBJ2-3; checking the TCRdb D call of TRBD1 is not possible without DNA. Germline-derived CDR1 and CDR2 are SGHVS and FNYEAQ. The CDR3 loop spans 13 amino acids.